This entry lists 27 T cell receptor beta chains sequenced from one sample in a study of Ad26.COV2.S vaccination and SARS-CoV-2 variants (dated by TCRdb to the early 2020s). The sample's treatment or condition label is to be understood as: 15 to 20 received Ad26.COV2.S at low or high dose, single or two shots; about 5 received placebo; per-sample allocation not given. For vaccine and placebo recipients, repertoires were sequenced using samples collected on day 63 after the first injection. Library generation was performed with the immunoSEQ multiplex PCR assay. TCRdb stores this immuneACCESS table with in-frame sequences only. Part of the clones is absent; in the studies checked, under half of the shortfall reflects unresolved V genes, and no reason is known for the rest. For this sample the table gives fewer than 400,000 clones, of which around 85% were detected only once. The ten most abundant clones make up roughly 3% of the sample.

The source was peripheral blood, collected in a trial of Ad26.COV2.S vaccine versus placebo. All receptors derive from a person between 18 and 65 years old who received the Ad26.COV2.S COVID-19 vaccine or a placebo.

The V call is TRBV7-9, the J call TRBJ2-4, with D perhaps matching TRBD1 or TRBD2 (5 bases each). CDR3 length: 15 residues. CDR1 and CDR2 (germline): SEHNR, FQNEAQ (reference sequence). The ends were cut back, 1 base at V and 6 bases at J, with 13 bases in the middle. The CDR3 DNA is TGTGCCAGCAGCTTAGTACCAGGGAGCGGAAACATTCAGTACTTC. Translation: CASSLVPGSGNIQYF.

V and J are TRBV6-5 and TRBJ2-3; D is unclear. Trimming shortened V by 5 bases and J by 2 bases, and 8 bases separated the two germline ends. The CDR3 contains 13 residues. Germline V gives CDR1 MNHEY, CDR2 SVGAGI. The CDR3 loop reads CASSRPTTDTQYF. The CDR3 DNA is TGTGCCAGCAGTCGACCGACCACAGATACGCAGTATTTT.

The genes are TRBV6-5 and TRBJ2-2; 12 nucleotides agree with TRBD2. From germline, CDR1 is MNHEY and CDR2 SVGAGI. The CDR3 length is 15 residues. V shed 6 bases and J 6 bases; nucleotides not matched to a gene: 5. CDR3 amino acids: CASRRGLAGPGELFF. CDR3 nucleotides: TGTGCCAGCAGGAGGGGACTAGCGGGTCCCGGGGAGCTGTTTTTT.

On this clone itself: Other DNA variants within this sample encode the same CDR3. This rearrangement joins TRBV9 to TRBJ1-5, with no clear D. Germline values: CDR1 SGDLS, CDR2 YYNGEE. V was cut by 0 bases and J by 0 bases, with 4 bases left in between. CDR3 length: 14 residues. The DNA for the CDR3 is TGTGCCAGCAGCGTAGGTGATAGCAATCAGCCCCAGCATTTT. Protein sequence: CASSVGDSNQPQHF.

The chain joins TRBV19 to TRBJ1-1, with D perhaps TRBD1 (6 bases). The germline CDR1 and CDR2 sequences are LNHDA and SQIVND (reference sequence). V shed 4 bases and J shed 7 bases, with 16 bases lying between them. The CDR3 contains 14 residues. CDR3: CASSTRGAQDEAFF. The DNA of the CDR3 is TGTGCCAGTAGTACCCGGGGGGCGCAGGATGAAGCTTTCTTT.

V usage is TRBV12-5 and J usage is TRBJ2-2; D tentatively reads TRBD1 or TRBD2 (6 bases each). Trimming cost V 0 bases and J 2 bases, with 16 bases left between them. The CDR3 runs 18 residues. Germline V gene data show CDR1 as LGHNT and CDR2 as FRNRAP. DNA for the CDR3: TGTGCTAGTGGTTTGGTTGTGTGGGGGGCGCGAAACACCGGGGAGCTGTTTTTT. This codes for CASGLVVWGARNTGELFF.

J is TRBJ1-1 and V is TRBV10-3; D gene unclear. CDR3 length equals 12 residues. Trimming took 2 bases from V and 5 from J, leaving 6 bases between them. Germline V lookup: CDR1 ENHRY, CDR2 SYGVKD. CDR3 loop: CAISEAETEAFF. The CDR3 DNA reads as TGTGCCATCAGTGAGGCAGAAACTGAAGCTTTCTTT.

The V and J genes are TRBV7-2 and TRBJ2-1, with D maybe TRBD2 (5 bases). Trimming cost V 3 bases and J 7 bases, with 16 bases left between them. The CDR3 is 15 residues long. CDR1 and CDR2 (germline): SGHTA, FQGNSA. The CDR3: CASSFAGTTGNEQFF. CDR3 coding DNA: TGTGCCAGCAGCTTTGCCGGCACCACGGGGAATGAGCAGTTCTTC.

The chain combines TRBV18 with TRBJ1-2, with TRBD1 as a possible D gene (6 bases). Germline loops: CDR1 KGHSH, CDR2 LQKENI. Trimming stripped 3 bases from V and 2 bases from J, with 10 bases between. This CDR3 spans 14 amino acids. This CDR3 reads CASSPGGANYGYTF. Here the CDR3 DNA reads TGTGCCAGCTCACCGGGGGGGGCGAACTATGGCTACACCTTC. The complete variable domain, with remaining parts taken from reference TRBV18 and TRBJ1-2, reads NAGVMQNPRHLVRRRGQEARLRCSPMKGHSHVYWYRQLPEEGLKFMVYLQKENIIDESGMPKERFSAEFPKEGPSILRIQQVVRGDSAAYFCASSPGGANYGYTFGSGTRLTVV.

The CDR3 DNA follows: TGTGCCTGGAACAGGGGTTCCGATAATTCACCCCTCCACTTT. It encodes CAWNRGSDNSPLHF. The rearrangement uses TRBV30 and TRBJ1-6; 7 bases align to TRBD1. The germline V gene encodes CDR1 GTSNPN and CDR2 SVGIG (reference sequence). V gave up 4 bases and J gave up 5 bases; unmatched junction bases: 5. The CDR3 is made up of 14 amino acids.

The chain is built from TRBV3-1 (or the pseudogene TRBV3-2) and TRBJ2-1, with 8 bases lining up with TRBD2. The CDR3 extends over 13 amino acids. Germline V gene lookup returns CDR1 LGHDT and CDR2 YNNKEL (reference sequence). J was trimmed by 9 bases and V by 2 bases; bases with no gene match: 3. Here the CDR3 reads CASSQRGGSEQFF. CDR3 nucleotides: TGTGCCAGCAGCCAACGGGGGGGCAGTGAGCAGTTCTTC.

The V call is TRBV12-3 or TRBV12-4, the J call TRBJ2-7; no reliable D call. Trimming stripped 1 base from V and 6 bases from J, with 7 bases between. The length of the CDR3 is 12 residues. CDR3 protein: CASSLEGAEQYF. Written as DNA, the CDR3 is TGTGCCAGCAGTTTAGAGGGTGCCGAGCAGTACTTC.

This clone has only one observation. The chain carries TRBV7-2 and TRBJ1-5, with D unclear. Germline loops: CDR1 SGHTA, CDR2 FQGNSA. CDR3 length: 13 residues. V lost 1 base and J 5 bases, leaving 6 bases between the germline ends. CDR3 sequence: CASSLGRDQPQHF. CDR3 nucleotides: TGTGCCAGCAGCTTAGGGAGGGATCAGCCCCAGCATTTT.

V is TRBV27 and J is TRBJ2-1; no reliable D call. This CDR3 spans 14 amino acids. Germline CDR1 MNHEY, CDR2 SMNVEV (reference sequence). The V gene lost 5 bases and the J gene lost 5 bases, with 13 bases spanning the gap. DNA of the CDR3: TGTGCCAGCAGTGACCACGGTCTTAACAATGAGCAGTTCTTC. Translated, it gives CASSDHGLNNEQFF.

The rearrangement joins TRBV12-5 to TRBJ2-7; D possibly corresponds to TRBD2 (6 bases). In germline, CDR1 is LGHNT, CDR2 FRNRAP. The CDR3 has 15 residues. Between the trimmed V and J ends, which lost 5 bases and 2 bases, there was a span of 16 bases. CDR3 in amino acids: CASGDDQGGTYEQYF. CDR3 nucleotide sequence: TGTGCTAGTGGTGACGATCAAGGCGGGACCTACGAGCAGTACTTC. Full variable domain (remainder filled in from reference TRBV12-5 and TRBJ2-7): DARVTQTPRHKVTEMGQEVTMRCQPILGHNTVFWYRQTMMQGLELLAYFRNRAPLDDSGMPKDRFSAEMPDATLATLKIQPSEPRDSAVYFCASGDDQGGTYEQYFGPGTRLTVT.

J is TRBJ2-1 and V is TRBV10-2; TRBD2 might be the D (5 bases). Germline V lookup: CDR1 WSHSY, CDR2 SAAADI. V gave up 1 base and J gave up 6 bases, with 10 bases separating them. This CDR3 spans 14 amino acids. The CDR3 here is CASSEYLEGNEQFF. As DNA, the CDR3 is TGCGCCAGCAGTGAGTATCTTGAGGGCAATGAGCAGTTCTTC.

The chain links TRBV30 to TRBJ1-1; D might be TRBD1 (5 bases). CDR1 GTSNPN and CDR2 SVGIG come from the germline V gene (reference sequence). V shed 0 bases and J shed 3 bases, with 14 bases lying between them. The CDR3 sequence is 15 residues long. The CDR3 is CAWSVLGRDDTEAFF. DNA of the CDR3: TGTGCCTGGAGTGTACTTGGCAGGGACGACACTGAAGCTTTCTTT.

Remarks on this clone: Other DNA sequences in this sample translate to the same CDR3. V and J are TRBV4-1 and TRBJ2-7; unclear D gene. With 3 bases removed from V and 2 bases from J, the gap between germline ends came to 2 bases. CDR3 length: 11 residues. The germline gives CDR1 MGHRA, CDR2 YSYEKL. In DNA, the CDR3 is TGCGCCAGCAGCCAGGCCTACGAGCAGTACTTC. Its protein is CASSQAYEQYF.

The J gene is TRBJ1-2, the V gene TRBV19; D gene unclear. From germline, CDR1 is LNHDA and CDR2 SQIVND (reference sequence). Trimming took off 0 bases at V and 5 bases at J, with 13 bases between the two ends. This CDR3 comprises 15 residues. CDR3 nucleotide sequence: TGTGCCAGTAGTATAGATATAATCGGGAGTTATGGCTACACCTTC. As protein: CASSIDIIGSYGYTF.

The DNA for the CDR3 is TGCGCCAGCAGCTTCTACGGCTCCACAGATACGCAGTATTTT. Translating it yields CASSFYGSTDTQYF. The rearrangement uses TRBV5-1 and TRBJ2-3; the D is unclear. Between the trimmed V and J ends, which lost 2 bases and 2 bases, there was a span of 9 bases. CDR3 length: 14 amino acids. Germline CDR1 is SGHRS and CDR2 is YFSETQ.

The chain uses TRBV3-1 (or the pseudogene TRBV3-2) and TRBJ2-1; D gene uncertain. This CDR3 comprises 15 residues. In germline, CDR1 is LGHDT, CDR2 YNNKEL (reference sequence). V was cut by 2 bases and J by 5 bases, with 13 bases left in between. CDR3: CASSQFLADDNEQFF. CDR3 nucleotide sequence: TGTGCCAGCAGCCAATTTCTGGCGGACGACAATGAGCAGTTCTTC.

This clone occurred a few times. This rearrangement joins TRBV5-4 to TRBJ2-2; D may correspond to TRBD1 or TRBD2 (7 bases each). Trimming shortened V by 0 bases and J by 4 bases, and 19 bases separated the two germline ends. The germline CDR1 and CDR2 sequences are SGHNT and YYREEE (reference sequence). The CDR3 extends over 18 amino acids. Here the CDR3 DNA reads TGTGCCAGCAGCTTGGAGGGGGCCAGCGGGGCTGCCACCGGGGAGCTGTTTTTT. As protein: CASSLEGASGAATGELFF.

CDR3: CASSLRQGTTEAFF. The CDR3 DNA sequence: TGTGCCAGTAGTCTAAGACAGGGAACCACTGAAGCTTTCTTT. The chain employs TRBV19 and TRBJ1-1; 7 nucleotides agree with TRBD1. CDR1 is LNHDA and CDR2 is SQIVND in the germline V gene (reference sequence). The CDR3 length is 14 residues. The trim removed 5 bases at V and 4 bases at J, leaving 7 bases unmatched.

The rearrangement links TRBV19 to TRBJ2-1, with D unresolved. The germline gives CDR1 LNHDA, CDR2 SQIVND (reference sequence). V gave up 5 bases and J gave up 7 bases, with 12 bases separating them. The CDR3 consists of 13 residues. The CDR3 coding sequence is TGTGCCAGTAGTCCAAGCGAAAGGAATGAGCAGTTCTTC. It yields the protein CASSPSERNEQFF.

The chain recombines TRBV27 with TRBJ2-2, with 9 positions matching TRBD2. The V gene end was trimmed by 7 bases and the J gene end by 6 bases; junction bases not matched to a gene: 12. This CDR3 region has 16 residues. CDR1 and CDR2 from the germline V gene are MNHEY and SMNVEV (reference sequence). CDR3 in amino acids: CASTAGGGSLSGELFF. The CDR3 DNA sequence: TGTGCCAGCACCGCGGGGGGGGGCTCCCTATCCGGGGAGCTGTTTTTT.

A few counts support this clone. The CDR3 here is CASSERDTQYF. In DNA form, the CDR3 reads TGCGCCAGCAGTGAAAGAGATACGCAGTATTTT. The J gene is TRBJ2-3, the V gene TRBV10-1, with unresolved D. The V gene's germline CDR1 is WNHNN and CDR2 SYGVQD (reference sequence). The ends were cut back, 3 bases at V and 5 bases at J, with 3 bases in the middle. The CDR3 runs to 11 residues.

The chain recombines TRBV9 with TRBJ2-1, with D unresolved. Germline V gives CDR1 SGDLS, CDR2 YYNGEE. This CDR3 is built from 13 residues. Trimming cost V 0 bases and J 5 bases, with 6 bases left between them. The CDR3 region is CASSVDLDNEQFF. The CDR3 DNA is TGTGCCAGCAGCGTAGACTTGGACAATGAGCAGTTCTTC.